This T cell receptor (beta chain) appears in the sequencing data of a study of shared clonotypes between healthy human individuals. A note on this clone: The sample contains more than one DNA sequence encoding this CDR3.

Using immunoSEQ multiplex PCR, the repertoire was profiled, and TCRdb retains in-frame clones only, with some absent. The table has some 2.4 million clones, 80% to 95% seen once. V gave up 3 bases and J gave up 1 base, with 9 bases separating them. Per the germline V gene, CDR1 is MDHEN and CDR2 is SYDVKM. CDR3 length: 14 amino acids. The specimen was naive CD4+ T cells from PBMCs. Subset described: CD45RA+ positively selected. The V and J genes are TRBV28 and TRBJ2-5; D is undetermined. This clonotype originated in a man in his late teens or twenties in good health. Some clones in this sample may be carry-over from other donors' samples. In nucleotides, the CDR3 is TGTGCCAGCAGTTTGTCTGGCTCCCAAGAGACCCAGTACTTC. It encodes CASSLSGSQETQYF.